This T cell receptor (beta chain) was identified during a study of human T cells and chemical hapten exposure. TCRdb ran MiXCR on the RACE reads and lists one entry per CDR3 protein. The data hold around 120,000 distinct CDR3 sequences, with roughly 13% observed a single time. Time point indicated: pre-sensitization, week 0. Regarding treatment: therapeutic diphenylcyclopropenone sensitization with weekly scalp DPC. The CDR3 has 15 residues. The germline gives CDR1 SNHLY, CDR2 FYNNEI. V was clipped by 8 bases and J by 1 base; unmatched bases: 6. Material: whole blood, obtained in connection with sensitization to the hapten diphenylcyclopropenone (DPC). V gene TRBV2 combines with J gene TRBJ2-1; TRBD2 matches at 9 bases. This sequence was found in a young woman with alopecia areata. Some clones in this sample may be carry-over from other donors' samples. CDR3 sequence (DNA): TGTGCCAGCCGACTAGCGGTCTCTTCCTACAATGAGCAGTTCTTC. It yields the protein CASRLAVSSYNEQFF.